This T cell receptor beta chain was sequenced in a study of regulatory T cells in long-lasting Graves disease. This CDR3 is 17 amino acids long. V was clipped by 8 bases and J by 4 bases; unmatched bases: 10. Germline lookup yields CDR1 MNHEY and CDR2 SMNVEV (reference sequence). This clonotype was seen at least ten times. The authors built TCR beta libraries using iRepertoire HTBI primers and Arm-PCR of CDR3 regions. Via MiXCR, TCRdb re-called the multiplex PCR reads, giving one row per CDR3 protein. The table has about 560,000 distinct CDR3 sequences, around 15% seen once. Noted time point: newly diagnosed GD, antithyroid drugs for less than 3 months. PBMC RNA served as the TCR library source. Another study also made use of these data, one on T cells in Graves' hyperthyroidism and ophthalmopathy. That paper states: If no ophthalmopathy progression occurred within 18 months, Graves' hyperthyroidism was stable. Clinicians diagnosed patients from clinical symptoms, serum thyroxine and TRAb, thyroid ultrasound and orbital computed tomography. The HTBI primer set drove a first-round RT-PCR of the TCR CDR3.

The receptor was isolated from a man younger than 35 with Graves disease. The sequencing here drew on peripheral blood mononuclear cells (PBMCs), taken at new diagnosis, from a patient treated with antithyroid drugs. The chain has TRBV27 and TRBJ2-5; 16 nucleotides align to TRBD2. DNA of the CDR3: TGTGCCAGCGCCCCCGGGACTAGCGGGAGGGCCGGAGAGACCCAGTACTTC. Encoded protein: CASAPGTSGRAGETQYF.